A single sample gave rise to the 12 T cell receptor beta chains below, sequenced in a study of OX40 agonist ivuxolimab in advanced cancers. Sequenced by immunoSEQ multiplex PCR; TCRdb stores in-frame clones only, minus some. The top ten hold about 20% of the sample, which has approximately 23,000 clones, just under 75% seen once. The sequences come from CD4+ or CD8+ T cells sorted from blood, collected in a trial of the OX40 agonist ivuxolimab. The origin of the receptors is an adult with an advanced solid tumor such as melanoma, head and neck, liver or kidney cancer.

In its sample, this clone was seen many times. V is TRBV27 and J is TRBJ2-1; 9 bases agree with TRBD1. From germline, CDR1 is MNHEY and CDR2 SMNVEV (reference sequence). J lost 7 bases, V lost 0 bases, and 4 bases had no gene match. The CDR3 has 15 amino acids. The CDR3 sequence is CASSLSTGGRNEQFF. CDR3 nucleotide sequence: TGTGCCAGCAGTTTATCAACAGGGGGCAGGAATGAGCAGTTCTTC.

The J gene is TRBJ2-1, the V gene TRBV6-1, with TRBD2 matching over 10 bases. V gave up 3 bases and J gave up 4 bases; unmatched junction bases: 12. Germline V lookup: CDR1 MNHNS, CDR2 SASEGT. The CDR3 runs 18 residues. The DNA for the CDR3 is TGTGCCAGCAGTGACCGTCTAGCGGGGGTGGGTAGGTACAATGAGCAGTTCTTC. This encodes CASSDRLAGVGRYNEQFF.

The chain joins TRBV2 to TRBJ1-2; D remains ambiguous. CDR1 and CDR2 (germline): SNHLY, FYNNEI. The CDR3 is made up of 12 amino acids. V lost 4 bases and J 8 bases, leaving 11 bases between the germline ends. CDR3 in amino acids: CASSGDLWGYTF. The CDR3 bases are TGTGCCAGCAGTGGGGATCTTTGGGGCTACACCTTC.

J is TRBJ1-1 and V is TRBV5-1; TRBD1 matches at 8 bases. Germline CDR1 and CDR2: SGHRS and YFSETQ. The CDR3 covers 14 residues. V lost 7 bases to trimming and J lost 1 base; unmatched junction nucleotides: 6. The CDR3 loop is CASWGTGANTEAFF. In DNA, the CDR3 is TGCGCCAGCTGGGGGACAGGAGCGAACACTGAAGCTTTCTTT.

The genes are TRBV9 and TRBJ2-1; 9 bases map to TRBD2. Germline CDR1 SGDLS, CDR2 YYNGEE. V lost 0 bases, J lost 6 bases, and 4 bases stayed unmatched. The CDR3 totals 15 residues. As DNA, the CDR3 is TGTGCCAGCAGCGTAGAAGGGACTAGCCGCAATGAGCAGTTCTTC. As protein: CASSVEGTSRNEQFF. The whole variable domain, remainder taken from reference TRBV9 and TRBJ2-1, is DSGVTQTPKHLITATGQRVTLRCSPRSGDLSVYWYQQSLDQGLQFLIQYYNGEERAKGNILERFSAQQFPDLHSELNLSSLELGDSALYFCASSVEGTSRNEQFFGPGTRLTVL.

This clone was observed a handful of times. The chain combines TRBV7-9 with TRBJ2-3; unclear D gene. Per the germline V gene, CDR1 is SEHNR and CDR2 is FQNEAQ (reference sequence). Trimming took off 3 bases at V and 2 bases at J, with 9 bases between the two ends. This CDR3 contains 14 residues. This CDR3 reads CASSFPSLTDTQYF. Written as DNA, the CDR3 is TGTGCCAGCAGCTTTCCGTCGCTCACAGATACGCAGTATTTT. Variable domain in full (rest from reference TRBV7-9 and TRBJ2-3): DTGVSQNPRHKITKRGQNVTFRCDPISEHNRLYWYRQTLGQGPEFLTYFQNEAQLEKSRLLSDRFSAERPKGSFSTLEIQRTEQGDSAMYLCASSFPSLTDTQYFGPGTRLTVL.

This clone showed up just once. The J gene is TRBJ2-3, the V gene TRBV29-1; a possible D gene is TRBD2 (5 bases). The CDR3 length is 13 residues. Per the germline V gene, CDR1 is SQVTM and CDR2 is ANQGSEA. Trimming stripped 4 bases from V and 0 bases from J, with 8 bases between. For the CDR3, the DNA is TGCAGCGTTGTGGGAGATAGCACAGATACGCAGTATTTT. It is translated as CSVVGDSTDTQYF.

The V call is TRBV20-1, the J call TRBJ2-6; D is unclear. Germline-derived CDR1 and CDR2 are DFQATT and SNEGSKA (reference sequence). The CDR3 is 10 amino acids. CDR3 loop: CKPLFRILTF. The CDR3 coding sequence is TGCAAACCCTTGTTTAGGATCCTGACTTTC.

Written as DNA, the CDR3 is TGTGCCAGCAGCTCGACAGGGGGCAATGAGCAGTTCTTC. Encoded protein: CASSSTGGNEQFF. The V and J genes are TRBV5-4 and TRBJ2-1, with TRBD1 matching 9 bases. The CDR3 consists of 13 residues. V shed 3 bases, J shed 6 bases, and the junction held 1 base outside the gene matches. Germline CDR1 SGHNT, CDR2 YYREEE (reference sequence).

With respect to this clone: This same CDR3 is encoded by further DNA sequences in the sample. V is TRBV9 and J is TRBJ2-1; no reliable D call. The CDR3 covers 15 residues. The germline CDR1 and CDR2 sequences are SGDLS and YYNGEE. Trimming shortened V by 4 bases and J by 3 bases, and 14 bases separated the two germline ends. CDR3 protein: CASSRGRSFYNEQFF. The CDR3 DNA reads as TGTGCCAGCAGCCGCGGCAGGAGTTTCTACAATGAGCAGTTCTTC.

In its sample, this clone was seen a few times. At one end, the junction sequence differs from germline, possibly due to a read error. The chain recombines TRBV5-1 with TRBJ2-7; TRBD1 agrees at 10 bases. Germline-derived CDR1 and CDR2 are SGHRS and YFSETQ. This CDR3 has 13 amino acids. DNA of the CDR3: TGTGCCAGCAGCTTAGGGACAGGGGACGAGCAGTACTTC. This translates into CASSLGTGDEQYF.

The CDR3: CASSLSPSYGYTF. CDR3 DNA sequence: TGTGCCAGCAGTTTAAGTCCCAGCTATGGCTACACCTTC. This chain connects TRBV28 to TRBJ1-2; no clear D gene. From germline, CDR1 is MDHEN and CDR2 SYDVKM. There are 13 residues in the CDR3. V gave up 2 bases and J gave up 4 bases, with 8 bases separating them.